This T cell receptor beta chain stems from a study of OX40 agonist ivuxolimab in advanced cancers. Findings and limits, study-wide: Clonal expansion by week 6 occurred in CD4+ and CD8+ blood T cells (at 0.1 to 3.0 mg/kg).

A remark on this clone: The antigen is undetermined.

J lost 0 bases, V lost 3 bases, and 2 bases had no gene match. This CDR3 has 14 amino acids. The germline gives CDR1 KGHSH, CDR2 LQKENI. This table comes from immunoSEQ multiplex PCR, and its TCRdb copy is limited to in-frame clones, with some not included. The repertoire has more than 30,000 clones, 87% of them found once; the top ten carry 25%. The chain has TRBV18 and TRBJ2-7, with 7 bases that match TRBD1. This receptor was obtained from an adult with an advanced solid tumor such as melanoma, head and neck, liver or kidney cancer. Specimen: CD4+ or CD8+ T cells sorted from blood, collected in a trial of the OX40 agonist ivuxolimab. The CDR3 sequence is CASSPGDSSYEQYF. Written as DNA, the CDR3 is TGTGCCAGCTCACCGGGGGACAGCTCCTACGAGCAGTACTTC.